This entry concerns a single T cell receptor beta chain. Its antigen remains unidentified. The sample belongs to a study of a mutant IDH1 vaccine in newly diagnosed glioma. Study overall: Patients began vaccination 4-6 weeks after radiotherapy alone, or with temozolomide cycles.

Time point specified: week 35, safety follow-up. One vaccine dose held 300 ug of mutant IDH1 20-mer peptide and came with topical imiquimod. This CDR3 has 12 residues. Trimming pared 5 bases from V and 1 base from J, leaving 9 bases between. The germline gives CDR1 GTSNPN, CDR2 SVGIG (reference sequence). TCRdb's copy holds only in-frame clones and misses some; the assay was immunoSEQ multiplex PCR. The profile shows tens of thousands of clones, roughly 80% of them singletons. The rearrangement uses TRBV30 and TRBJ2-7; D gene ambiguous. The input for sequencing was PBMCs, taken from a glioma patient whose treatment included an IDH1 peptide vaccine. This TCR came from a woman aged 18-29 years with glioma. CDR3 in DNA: TGTGCCTGGGGTCCGGGTTCCTACGAGCAGTACTTC. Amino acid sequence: CAWGPGSYEQYF.